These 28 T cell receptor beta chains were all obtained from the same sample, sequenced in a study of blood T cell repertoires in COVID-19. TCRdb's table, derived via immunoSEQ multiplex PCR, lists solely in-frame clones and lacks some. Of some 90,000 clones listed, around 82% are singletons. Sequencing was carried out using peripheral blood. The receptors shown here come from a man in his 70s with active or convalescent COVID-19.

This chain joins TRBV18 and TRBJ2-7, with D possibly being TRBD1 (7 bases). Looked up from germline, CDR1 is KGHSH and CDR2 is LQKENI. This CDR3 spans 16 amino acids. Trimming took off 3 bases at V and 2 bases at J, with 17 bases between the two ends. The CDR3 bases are TGTGCCAGCTCACCGGGGGGAACAGGGGCCCCCTACGAGCAGTACTTC. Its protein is CASSPGGTGAPYEQYF.

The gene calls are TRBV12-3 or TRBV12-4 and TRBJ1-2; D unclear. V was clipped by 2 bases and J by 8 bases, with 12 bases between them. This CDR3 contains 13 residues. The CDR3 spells CASSLYLDGGYTF. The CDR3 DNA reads TGTGCCAGCAGTTTATACCTTGACGGGGGCTACACCTTC.

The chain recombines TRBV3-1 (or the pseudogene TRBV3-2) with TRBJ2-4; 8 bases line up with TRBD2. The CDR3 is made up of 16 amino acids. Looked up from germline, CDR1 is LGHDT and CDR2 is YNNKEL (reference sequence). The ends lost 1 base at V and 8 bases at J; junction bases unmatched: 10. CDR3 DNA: TGTGCCAGCAGCCAAGGAGGGGCCCCGGGGGGGGACATTCAGTACTTC. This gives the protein CASSQGGAPGGDIQYF.

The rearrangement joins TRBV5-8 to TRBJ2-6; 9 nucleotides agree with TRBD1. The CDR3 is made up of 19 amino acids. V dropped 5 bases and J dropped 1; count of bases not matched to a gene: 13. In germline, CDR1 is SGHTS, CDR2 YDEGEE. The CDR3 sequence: CASSHITGGAESGANVLTF. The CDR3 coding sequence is TGTGCCAGCAGTCATATTACAGGGGGCGCCGAATCTGGGGCCAACGTCCTGACTTTC.

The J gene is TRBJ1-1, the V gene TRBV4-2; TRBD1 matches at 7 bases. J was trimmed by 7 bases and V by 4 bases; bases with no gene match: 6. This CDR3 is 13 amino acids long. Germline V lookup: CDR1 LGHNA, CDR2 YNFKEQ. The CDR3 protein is CASSPQGRGEAFF. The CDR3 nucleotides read TGTGCCAGCAGCCCACAGGGGAGAGGTGAAGCTTTCTTT.

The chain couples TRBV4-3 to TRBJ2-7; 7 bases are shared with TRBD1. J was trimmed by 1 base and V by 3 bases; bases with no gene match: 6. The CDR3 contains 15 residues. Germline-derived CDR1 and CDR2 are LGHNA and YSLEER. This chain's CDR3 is CASSHLTGDSYEQYF. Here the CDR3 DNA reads TGCGCCAGCAGCCACCTAACAGGGGATTCCTACGAGCAGTACTTC.

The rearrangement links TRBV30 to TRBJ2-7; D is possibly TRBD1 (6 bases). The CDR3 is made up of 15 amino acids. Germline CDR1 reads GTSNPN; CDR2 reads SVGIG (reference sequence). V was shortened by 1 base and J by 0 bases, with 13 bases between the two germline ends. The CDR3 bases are TGTGCCTGGAGTGCGGACAGCTTAAGCTCCTACGAGCAGTACTTC. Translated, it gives CAWSADSLSSYEQYF.

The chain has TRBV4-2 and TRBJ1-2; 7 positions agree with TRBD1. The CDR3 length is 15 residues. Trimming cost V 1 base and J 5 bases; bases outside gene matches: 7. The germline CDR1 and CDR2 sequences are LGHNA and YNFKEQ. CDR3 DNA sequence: TGTGCCAGCAGCCAAGGAACGGACAGGCCTTATGGCTACACCTTC. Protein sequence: CASSQGTDRPYGYTF.

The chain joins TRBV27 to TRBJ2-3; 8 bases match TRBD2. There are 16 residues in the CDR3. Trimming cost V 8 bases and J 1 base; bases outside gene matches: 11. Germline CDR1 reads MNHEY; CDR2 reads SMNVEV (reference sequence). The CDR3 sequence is CASHGLGRGGTDTQYF. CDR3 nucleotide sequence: TGTGCCAGCCACGGGCTTGGGCGGGGGGGCACAGATACGCAGTATTTT.

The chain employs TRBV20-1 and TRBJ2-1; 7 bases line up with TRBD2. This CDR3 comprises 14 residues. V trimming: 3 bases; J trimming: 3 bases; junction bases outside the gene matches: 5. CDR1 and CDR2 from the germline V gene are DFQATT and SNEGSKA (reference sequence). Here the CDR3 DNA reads TGCAGTGCTAGTAAAAGCGGGGACTACAATGAGCAGTTCTTC. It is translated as CSASKSGDYNEQFF.

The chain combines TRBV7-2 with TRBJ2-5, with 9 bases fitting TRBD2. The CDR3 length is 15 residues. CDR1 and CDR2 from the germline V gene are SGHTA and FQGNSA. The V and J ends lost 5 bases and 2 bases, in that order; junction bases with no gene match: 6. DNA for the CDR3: TGTGCCAGCAGCGGGAGGACTAGCGAACAAGAGACCCAGTACTTC. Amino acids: CASSGRTSEQETQYF. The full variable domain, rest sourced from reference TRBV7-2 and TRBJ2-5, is GAGVSQSPSNKVTEKGKDVELRCDPISGHTALYWYRQSLGQGLEFLIYFQGNSAPDKSGLPSDRFSAERTGGSVSTLTIQRTQQEDSAVYLCASSGRTSEQETQYFGPGTRLLVL.

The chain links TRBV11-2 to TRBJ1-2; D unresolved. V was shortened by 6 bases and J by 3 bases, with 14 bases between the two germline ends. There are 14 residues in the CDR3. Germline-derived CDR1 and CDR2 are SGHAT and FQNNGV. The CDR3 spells CASRPWARHYGYTF. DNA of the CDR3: TGTGCCAGCAGACCTTGGGCCCGACACTATGGCTACACCTTC.

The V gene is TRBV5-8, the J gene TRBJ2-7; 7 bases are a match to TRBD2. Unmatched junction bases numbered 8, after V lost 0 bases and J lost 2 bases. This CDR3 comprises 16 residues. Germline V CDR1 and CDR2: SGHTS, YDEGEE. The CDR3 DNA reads TGTGCCAGCAGCTTGGGGGGGGGTTTGGGCACCTACGAGCAGTACTTC. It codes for CASSLGGGLGTYEQYF.

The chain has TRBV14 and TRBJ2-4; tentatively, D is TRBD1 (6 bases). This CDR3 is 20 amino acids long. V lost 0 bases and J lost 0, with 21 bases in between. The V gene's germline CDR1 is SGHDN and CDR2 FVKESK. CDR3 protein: CASSQEGRGFADIAKNIQYF. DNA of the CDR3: TGTGCCAGCAGCCAAGAGGGCAGGGGATTTGCCGATATAGCCAAAAACATTCAGTACTTC.

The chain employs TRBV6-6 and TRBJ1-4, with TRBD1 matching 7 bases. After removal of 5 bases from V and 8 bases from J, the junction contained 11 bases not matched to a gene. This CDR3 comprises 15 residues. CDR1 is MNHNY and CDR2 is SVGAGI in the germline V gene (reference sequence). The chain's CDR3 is CASSHRQGGKEKLFF. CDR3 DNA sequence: TGTGCCAGCAGTCACCGACAGGGTGGAAAGGAAAAACTGTTTTTT.

This chain's CDR3 is CASSQDPGGSYNSPLHF. CDR3 DNA sequence: TGCGCCAGCAGCCAAGATCCAGGGGGATCCTATAATTCACCCCTCCACTTT. This chain links TRBV4-1 with TRBJ1-6, with 7 bases aligning to TRBD1. Germline-derived CDR1 and CDR2 are MGHRA and YSYEKL. The V segment lost 0 bases and the J segment 1 base; nucleotides outside the gene matches: 3. The CDR3 runs 17 residues.

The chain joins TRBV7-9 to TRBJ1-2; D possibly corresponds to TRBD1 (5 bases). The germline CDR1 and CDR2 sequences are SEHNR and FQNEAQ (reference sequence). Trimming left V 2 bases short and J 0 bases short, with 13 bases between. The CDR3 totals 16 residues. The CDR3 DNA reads TGTGCCAGCAGCTTATGGCAGGGCCAAGCTAACTATGGCTACACCTTC. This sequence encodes CASSLWQGQANYGYTF.

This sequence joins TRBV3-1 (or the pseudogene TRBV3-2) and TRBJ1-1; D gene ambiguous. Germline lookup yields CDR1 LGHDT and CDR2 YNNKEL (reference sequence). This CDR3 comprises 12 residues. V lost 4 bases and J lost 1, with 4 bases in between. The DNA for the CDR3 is TGTGCCAGCAGCCGAGGGAACACTGAAGCTTTCTTT. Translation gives CASSRGNTEAFF.

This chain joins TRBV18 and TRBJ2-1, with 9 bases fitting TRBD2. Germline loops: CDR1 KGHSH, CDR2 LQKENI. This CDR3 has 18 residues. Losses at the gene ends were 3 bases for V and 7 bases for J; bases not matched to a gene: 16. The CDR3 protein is CASSPIQAGGSSANEQFF. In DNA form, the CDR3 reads TGTGCCAGCTCACCGATTCAAGCGGGGGGTTCCTCTGCGAATGAGCAGTTCTTC.

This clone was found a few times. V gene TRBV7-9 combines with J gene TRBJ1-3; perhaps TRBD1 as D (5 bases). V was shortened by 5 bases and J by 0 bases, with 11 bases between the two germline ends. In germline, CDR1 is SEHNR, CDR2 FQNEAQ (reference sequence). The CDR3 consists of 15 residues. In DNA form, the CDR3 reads TGTGCCAGCAGCACGACAGCGAGCTCTGGAAACACCATATATTTT. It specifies CASSTTASSGNTIYF.

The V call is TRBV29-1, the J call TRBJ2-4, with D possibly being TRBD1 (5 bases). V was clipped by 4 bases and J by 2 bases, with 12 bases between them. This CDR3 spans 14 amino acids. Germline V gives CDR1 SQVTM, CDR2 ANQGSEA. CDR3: CSVGPRETKNIQYF. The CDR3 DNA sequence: TGCAGCGTTGGTCCCAGGGAAACCAAAAACATTCAGTACTTC.

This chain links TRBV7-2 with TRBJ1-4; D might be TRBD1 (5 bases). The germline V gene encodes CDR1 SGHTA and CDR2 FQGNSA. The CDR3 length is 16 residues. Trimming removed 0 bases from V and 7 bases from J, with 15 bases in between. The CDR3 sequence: CASSLAHGGRGEKLFF. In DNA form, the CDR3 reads TGTGCCAGCAGCTTAGCGCATGGGGGGAGGGGTGAAAAACTGTTTTTT.

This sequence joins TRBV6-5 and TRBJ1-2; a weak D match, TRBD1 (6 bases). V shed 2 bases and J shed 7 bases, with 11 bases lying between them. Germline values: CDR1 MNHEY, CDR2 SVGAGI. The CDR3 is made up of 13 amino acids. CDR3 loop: CASSYVQGSGYTF. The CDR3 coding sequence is TGTGCCAGCAGTTACGTACAGGGAAGTGGCTACACCTTC.

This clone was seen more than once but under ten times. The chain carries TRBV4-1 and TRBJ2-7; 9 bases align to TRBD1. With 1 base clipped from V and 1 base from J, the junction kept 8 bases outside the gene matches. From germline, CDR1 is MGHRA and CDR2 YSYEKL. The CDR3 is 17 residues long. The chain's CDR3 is CASSQGAGTGISYEQYF. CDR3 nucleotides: TGCGCCAGCAGCCAAGGCGCCGGGACAGGGATATCCTACGAGCAGTACTTC.

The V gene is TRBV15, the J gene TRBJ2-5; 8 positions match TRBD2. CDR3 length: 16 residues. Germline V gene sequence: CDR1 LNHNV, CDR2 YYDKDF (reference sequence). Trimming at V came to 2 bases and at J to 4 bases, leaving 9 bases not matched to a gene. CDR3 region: CATSRFLAGGLETQYF. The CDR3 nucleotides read TGTGCCACCAGCAGATTTCTCGCGGGGGGTTTAGAGACCCAGTACTTC.

The CDR3 DNA reads as TGTGCCAGCAGAAAGGACGGGGGGAGTATAAGGGAAAACGTCCTGACTTTC. Protein: CASRKDGGSIRENVLTF. The chain combines TRBV3-1 (or the pseudogene TRBV3-2) with TRBJ2-6; 7 nucleotides match TRBD2. Trimming at V came to 6 bases and at J to 10 bases, leaving 18 bases not matched to a gene. Germline lookup yields CDR1 LGHDT and CDR2 YNNKEL (reference sequence). CDR3 length equals 17 residues.

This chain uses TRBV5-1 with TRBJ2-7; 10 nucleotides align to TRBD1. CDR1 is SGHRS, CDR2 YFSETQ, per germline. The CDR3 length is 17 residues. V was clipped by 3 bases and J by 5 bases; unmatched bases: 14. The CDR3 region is CASSWDPQDRGFHEQYF. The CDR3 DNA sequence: TGCGCCAGCAGCTGGGACCCGCAGGACAGGGGGTTTCACGAGCAGTACTTC. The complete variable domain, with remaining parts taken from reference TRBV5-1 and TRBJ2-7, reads KAGVTQTPRYLIKTRGQQVTLSCSPISGHRSVSWYQQTPGQGLQFLFEYFSETQRNKGNFPGRFSGRQFSNSRSEMNVSTLELGDSALYLCASSWDPQDRGFHEQYFGPGTRLTVT.

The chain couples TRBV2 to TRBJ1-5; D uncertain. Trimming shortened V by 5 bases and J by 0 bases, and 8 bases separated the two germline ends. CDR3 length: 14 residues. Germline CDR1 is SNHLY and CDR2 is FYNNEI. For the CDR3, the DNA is TGTGCCAGCAGTTGGAGGGATAGCAATCAGCCCCAGCATTTT. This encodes CASSWRDSNQPQHF.